Below, 23 T cell receptor beta chains from the same sample are listed, as sequenced in a study of OX40 agonist ivuxolimab in advanced cancers. Method: immunoSEQ multiplex PCR; TCRdb's copy keeps in-frame clones and lacks some. Of around 84,000 clones in the sample, approximately 95% were seen once. The source was CD4+ or CD8+ T cells sorted from blood, collected in a trial of the OX40 agonist ivuxolimab. These receptors were taken from an adult with an advanced solid tumor such as melanoma, head and neck, liver or kidney cancer.

V and J are TRBV7-3 and TRBJ2-1; tentative D call: TRBD1 (5 bases). The CDR3 extends over 17 amino acids. Germline loops: CDR1 SGHTA, CDR2 FQGTGA. With 5 bases removed from V and 0 bases from J, the gap between germline ends came to 17 bases. This CDR3 is CASSQGVGPSSYNEQFF. CDR3 nucleotides: TGTGCCAGCAGCCAAGGGGTCGGCCCGAGCTCCTACAATGAGCAGTTCTTC.

The genes are TRBV9 and TRBJ1-2, with D perhaps matching TRBD1 (6 bases). Germline V CDR1 and CDR2: SGDLS, YYNGEE. CDR3 size: 14 residues. Trimming left V 2 bases short and J 4 bases short, with 12 bases between. The CDR3 here is CASSVDDRLYGYTF. The CDR3 DNA sequence: TGTGCCAGCAGCGTCGACGACAGGCTCTATGGCTACACCTTC.

The rearrangement uses TRBV7-9 and TRBJ2-3, with 9 bases that match TRBD2. The junction had 1 base not matched to a gene; V was cut back by 1 base and J by 2 bases. The CDR3 has 15 residues. Germline lookup yields CDR1 SEHNR and CDR2 FQNEAQ (reference sequence). The DNA of the CDR3 is TGTGCCAGCAGCTTAGTAGCGGGGGACACAGATACGCAGTATTTT. Amino acids: CASSLVAGDTDTQYF.

On this clone itself: Within the sample, other DNA sequences also encode this same CDR3. The CDR3 is CASSPGTGPNQPQHF. Here the CDR3 DNA reads TGCGCCAGCAGCCCGGGGACAGGGCCTAATCAGCCCCAGCATTTT. J is TRBJ1-5 and V is TRBV4-3, with TRBD1 matching over 9 bases. CDR3 length: 15 residues. CDR1 is LGHNA and CDR2 is YSLEER in the germline V gene. Unmatched junction bases numbered 5, after V lost 4 bases and J lost 4 bases.

The V and J genes are TRBV19 and TRBJ1-1; D call uncertain. The CDR3 is 15 residues long. Germline lookup yields CDR1 LNHDA and CDR2 SQIVND (reference sequence). Trimming cost V 0 bases and J 4 bases, with 12 bases left between them. CDR3: CASSIDVGKRTEAFF. In nucleotides, the CDR3 is TGTGCCAGTAGTATAGATGTTGGCAAGCGCACTGAAGCTTTCTTT.

The chain combines TRBV27 with TRBJ1-1, with D unresolved. This CDR3 is 13 amino acids long. V gave up 5 bases and J gave up 0 bases, with 7 bases separating them. Germline CDR1 is MNHEY and CDR2 is SMNVEV (reference sequence). Here the CDR3 reads CASSRHVNTEAFF. Here the CDR3 DNA reads TGTGCCAGCAGTAGGCACGTGAACACTGAAGCTTTCTTT.

The chain joins TRBV7-2 to TRBJ1-2, with D unclear. There are 15 residues in the CDR3. Trimming removed 1 base from V and 3 bases from J, with 12 bases in between. CDR1 and CDR2 (germline): SGHTA, FQGNSA. The CDR3 sequence: CASSLGPWEDYGYTF. CDR3 DNA: TGTGCCAGCAGCTTAGGCCCCTGGGAGGACTATGGCTACACCTTC.

The J gene is TRBJ2-7, the V gene TRBV5-5; unclear D gene. The CDR3 extends over 13 amino acids. Germline CDR1 SGHKS, CDR2 YYEKEE (reference sequence). V gave up 0 bases and J gave up 3 bases, with 7 bases separating them. CDR3 sequence (DNA): TGTGCCAGCAGCTTGGTTTTTAGCTACGAGCAGTACTTC. Its protein product is CASSLVFSYEQYF. Looking up the rest from reference TRBV5-5 and TRBJ2-7 gives the full variable domain: DAGVTQSPTHLIKTRGQQVTLRCSPISGHKSVSWYQQVLGQGPQFIFQYYEKEERGRGNFPDRFSARQFPNYSSELNVNALLLGDSALYLCASSLVFSYEQYFGPGTRLTVT.

This clone was detected only once. The chain links TRBV5-1 to TRBJ2-3, with TRBD2 as a possible D gene (6 bases). CDR3 length: 14 residues. Germline V gene lookup returns CDR1 SGHRS and CDR2 YFSETQ. Trimming shortened V by 2 bases and J by 4 bases, and 11 bases separated the two germline ends. CDR3 nucleotide sequence: TGCGCCAGCAGCTTTAGTCCGGGGGCAGATACGCAGTATTTT. Encoded protein: CASSFSPGADTQYF.

The J gene is TRBJ2-5, the V gene TRBV11-1; weak D call: TRBD2 (5 bases). This CDR3 spans 18 amino acids. V gave up 0 bases and J gave up 3 bases, with 20 bases separating them. Germline V gene lookup returns CDR1 SGHAT and CDR2 FQDESV (reference sequence). The CDR3 spells CASSLARASRALKETQYF. The CDR3 nucleotides read TGTGCCAGCAGCTTAGCGCGGGCTAGCCGAGCGCTAAAAGAGACCCAGTACTTC.

This sequence joins TRBV7-2 and TRBJ2-2; D is undetermined. This CDR3 has 15 amino acids. The germline gives CDR1 SGHTA, CDR2 FQGNSA. V was pared by 8 bases and J by 5 bases, with 18 bases between. The CDR3 bases are TGTGCCAGCTCTAGTCCCCCTTGGGATACCGGGGAGCTGTTTTTT. Amino acids: CASSSPPWDTGELFF. The full variable domain, completed using reference TRBV7-2 and TRBJ2-2, is GAGVSQSPSNKVTEKGKDVELRCDPISGHTALYWYRQSLGQGLEFLIYFQGNSAPDKSGLPSDRFSAERTGGSVSTLTIQRTQQEDSAVYLCASSSPPWDTGELFFGEGSRLTVL.

The chain links TRBV6-5 to TRBJ2-3; unclear D gene. The germline gives CDR1 MNHEY, CDR2 SVGAGI. Trimming left V 0 bases short and J 4 bases short, with 11 bases between. The CDR3 is made up of 15 amino acids. DNA of the CDR3: TGTGCCAGCAGTTACTCGTGGGCTAGGGCAGATACGCAGTATTTT. It translates to CASSYSWARADTQYF.

The chain carries TRBV4-1 and TRBJ2-7; D gene uncertain. The germline gives CDR1 MGHRA, CDR2 YSYEKL. The CDR3 has 15 residues. With 4 bases removed from V and 4 bases from J, the gap between germline ends came to 17 bases. The CDR3 bases are TGCGCCAGCAGCCCCTATCTGAGTACCGCTTACGAGCAGTACTTC. Its protein product is CASSPYLSTAYEQYF.

With regard to this clone: Different DNA sequences within this sample yield the same CDR3. V usage is TRBV5-6 and J usage is TRBJ2-7; no firm D call. The CDR3 contains 12 residues. V gave up 4 bases and J gave up 0 bases, with 5 bases separating them. Germline-derived CDR1 and CDR2 are SGHDT and YYEEEE. CDR3 bases: TGTGCCAGCAGCCCCGGCTCCTACGAGCAGTACTTC. Protein product: CASSPGSYEQYF.

The chain links TRBV7-9 to TRBJ2-2; D unclear. CDR3 length: 14 residues. CDR1 and CDR2 from the germline V gene are SEHNR and FQNEAQ (reference sequence). V dropped 0 bases and J dropped 6 bases, with 8 bases sitting between them. CDR3 bases: TGTGCCAGCAGCTTAGCGACTGGGTCCGGGGAGCTGTTTTTT. Translation: CASSLATGSGELFF.

V gene TRBV9 combines with J gene TRBJ2-2, with D possibly matching TRBD1 (7 bases). V was pared by 0 bases and J by 6 bases, with 15 bases between. The CDR3 loop spans 16 amino acids. The germline CDR1 and CDR2 sequences are SGDLS and YYNGEE. The CDR3 DNA reads as TGTGCCAGCAGCGTAGAAGGCAGGGGGAGGCCCGGGGAGCTGTTTTTT. Translating it yields CASSVEGRGRPGELFF.

The chain is built from TRBV15 and TRBJ2-7, with 9 bases that match TRBD1. V lost 5 bases and J lost 2; bases outside the gene matches: 7. CDR1 and CDR2 (germline): LNHNV, YYDKDF (reference sequence). The CDR3 loop spans 15 amino acids. CDR3 sequence: CATSGGQGIPYEQYF. The CDR3 DNA sequence: TGTGCCACCAGCGGCGGACAGGGGATCCCCTACGAGCAGTACTTC. Complete variable domain (other parts from reference TRBV15 and TRBJ2-7): DAMVIQNPRYQVTQFGKPVTLSCSQTLNHNVMYWYQQKSSQAPKLLFHYYDKDFNNEADTPDNFQSRRPNTSFCFLDIRSPGLGDTAMYLCATSGGQGIPYEQYFGPGTRLTVT.

The chain combines TRBV27 with TRBJ2-5, with 7 bases lining up with TRBD1. The J call is in doubt because the DNA end fits TRBJ2-7 better. The CDR3 length is 15 residues. Germline-derived CDR1 and CDR2 are MNHEY and SMNVEV (reference sequence). In DNA form, the CDR3 reads TGTGCCAGCACCCACTCCCGGGACAGTTCCTACGAGCAGTACTTC. This translates into CASTHSRDSSYEQYF.

V and J are TRBV14 and TRBJ2-7, with 8 bases lining up with TRBD2. This CDR3 region has 14 residues. J gave up 5 bases and V 3 bases, and 6 bases lay outside the gene matches. Germline CDR1 SGHDN, CDR2 FVKESK. The DNA for the CDR3 is TGTGCCAGCAGCCAGAGCGGGAGAGGGGACGAGCAGTACTTC. It yields the protein CASSQSGRGDEQYF. Filled out from reference TRBV14 and TRBJ2-7, the complete variable domain reads EAGVTQFPSHSVIEKGQTVTLRCDPISGHDNLYWYRRVMGKEIKFLLHFVKESKQDESGMPNNRFLAERTGGTYSTLKVQPAELEDSGVYFCASSQSGRGDEQYFGPGTRLTVT.

The chain combines TRBV4-3 with TRBJ2-7, with 13 bases that match TRBD2. The V and J ends lost 3 bases and 2 bases, in that order; junction bases with no gene match: 1. Germline CDR1 reads LGHNA; CDR2 reads YSLEER. The length of the CDR3 is 15 residues. This CDR3 reads CASSQGTSGAYEQYF. In DNA form, the CDR3 reads TGCGCCAGCAGCCAGGGGACTAGCGGGGCCTACGAGCAGTACTTC.

The chain recombines TRBV27 with TRBJ2-7, with D perhaps matching TRBD1 (8 bases). The germline gives CDR1 MNHEY, CDR2 SMNVEV (reference sequence). The CDR3 has 15 residues. V was clipped by 5 bases and J by 5 bases, with 19 bases between them. CDR3 residues: CASSPYRGGGNEQYF. CDR3 coding DNA: TGTGCCAGCAGTCCGTACAGGGGGGGTGGAAACGAGCAGTACTTC.

This rearrangement joins TRBV4-3 to TRBJ2-3; D not certain. CDR3 length equals 18 residues. The V gene lost 0 bases and the J gene lost 1 base, with 17 bases spanning the gap. Germline CDR1 and CDR2: LGHNA and YSLEER. This CDR3 is CASSQDRSDDGGTDTQYF. DNA for the CDR3: TGCGCCAGCAGCCAAGATCGTTCGGACGATGGGGGCACAGATACGCAGTATTTT.

The chain joins TRBV7-6 to TRBJ2-5, with TRBD2 identical over 7 bases. Germline values: CDR1 SGHVS, CDR2 FNYEAQ. V shed 4 bases, J shed 3 bases, and the junction held 14 bases outside the gene matches. CDR3 length: 17 residues. CDR3: CASSSPNKGLAEETQYF. As DNA, the CDR3 is TGTGCCAGCAGCTCCCCCAATAAAGGGCTAGCGGAAGAGACCCAGTACTTC.